A selection of T cell receptor beta chains follows, all from one sample in a study of blood T cell repertoires in COVID-19. The data were produced by immunoSEQ multiplex PCR, yet TCRdb's version contains in-frame clones alone and is incomplete. Of more than 150,000 clones listed, 85% to 90% are singletons. The sequenced sample was peripheral blood. The receptors stem from a man between 70 and 80 years old with active or convalescent COVID-19. Each CDR3 is given with its conserved first and last residue. The D gene is left open where the match is weak. A row's size may be missing; if present it is once, few, many or a size class.

CDR3 protein: CASSQGDRLRDSPLHF; CDR3 DNA: TGTGCCAGTAGCCAGGGGGACAGACTGAGGGATTCACCCCTCCACTTT; V gene: TRBV19; clone size: once; D gene: TRBD1; J gene: TRBJ1-6
CDR3 protein: CASSVELAGGEQYF; CDR3 DNA: TGTGCCAGCAGCGTAGAGCTAGCGGGGGGCGAGCAGTACTTC; V gene: TRBV9; clone size: NA; D gene: TRBD2; J gene: TRBJ2-7
CDR3 protein: CASSLRQSSGASYGYTF; CDR3 DNA: TGTGCCAGCAGCCTAAGACAGTCCTCAGGAGCCTCCTATGGCTACACCTTC; V gene: TRBV7-2; clone size: NA; D gene: NA; J gene: TRBJ1-2
CDR3 protein: CASSFRDSYGYTF; CDR3 DNA: TGTGCCAGCAGCTTCCGGGACAGCTATGGCTACACCTTC; V gene: TRBV7-9; clone size: NA; D gene: TRBD1; J gene: TRBJ1-2
CDR3 protein: CAISERGTRGTDTQYF; CDR3 DNA: TGTGCCATCAGTGAGAGGGGAACCCGGGGCACAGATACGCAGTATTTT; V gene: TRBV10-3; clone size: NA; D gene: NA; J gene: TRBJ2-3
CDR3 protein: CSAPGSLYQFF; CDR3 DNA: TGCAGTGCCCCGGGGAGCCTATATCAGTTCTTC; V gene: TRBV20-1; clone size: NA; D gene: NA; J gene: TRBJ2-1
CDR3 protein: CASSLGAGLGGYGYTF; CDR3 DNA: TGTGCCAGCAGCTTGGGCGCCGGTTTGGGCGGGTATGGCTACACCTTC; V gene: TRBV5-4; clone size: NA; D gene: NA; J gene: TRBJ1-2
CDR3 protein: CSTSSAGGPNGELFF; CDR3 DNA: TGCAGCACCTCCTCCGCGGGAGGGCCCAACGGGGAGCTGTTTTTT; V gene: TRBV29-1; clone size: NA; D gene: TRBD2; J gene: TRBJ2-2
CDR3 protein: CASSLGVLGAVNEQFF; CDR3 DNA: TGTGCCAGCAGCTTGGGGGTCTTGGGGGCAGTCAATGAGCAGTTCTTC; V gene: TRBV5-4; clone size: NA; D gene: NA; J gene: TRBJ2-1
CDR3 protein: CASSYLTGPNSPLHF; CDR3 DNA: TGTGCCAGCAGTTATTTGACAGGCCCGAATTCACCCCTCCACTTT; V gene: TRBV27; clone size: NA; D gene: NA; J gene: TRBJ1-6
CDR3 protein: CASSLGLAGGQGEQFF; CDR3 DNA: TGTGCCAGCAGCTTGGGACTAGCGGGGGGGCAGGGTGAGCAGTTCTTC; V gene: TRBV5-5; clone size: once; D gene: TRBD2; J gene: TRBJ2-1
CDR3 protein: CASSLQGVGTDTQYF; CDR3 DNA: TGTGCCAGCAGTTTACAGGGGGTGGGCACAGATACGCAGTATTTT; V gene: TRBV28; clone size: NA; D gene: TRBD1; J gene: TRBJ2-3
CDR3 protein: CASNEGAFGTEAFF; CDR3 DNA: TGTGCCAGCAACGAAGGGGCCTTTGGCACTGAAGCTTTCTTT; V gene: TRBV6-6; clone size: once; D gene: NA; J gene: TRBJ1-1
CDR3 protein: CASSTPARTDEQFF; CDR3 DNA: TGTGCCAGTAGTACACCCGCCCGGACTGATGAGCAGTTCTTC; V gene: TRBV19; clone size: NA; D gene: NA; J gene: TRBJ2-1
CDR3 protein: CASSLQGTKGYEQYF; CDR3 DNA: TGTGCCAGCAGCTTACAGGGGACGAAGGGCTACGAGCAGTACTTC; V gene: TRBV7-2; clone size: NA; D gene: NA; J gene: TRBJ2-7
CDR3 protein: CASSNLAGVTGELFF; CDR3 DNA: TGTGCCAGCAGCAACTTAGCGGGGGTAACCGGGGAGCTGTTTTTT; V gene: TRBV11-2; clone size: few; D gene: TRBD2; J gene: TRBJ2-2
CDR3 protein: CASSLRPGERNTIYF; CDR3 DNA: TGTGCCAGCAGCTTAAGGCCAGGGGAAAGGAACACCATATATTTT; V gene: TRBV7-6; clone size: NA; D gene: NA; J gene: TRBJ1-3
CDR3 protein: CAILGTGGTEAFF; CDR3 DNA: TGTGCCATCTTGGGGACAGGGGGCACTGAAGCTTTCTTT; V gene: TRBV10-3; clone size: NA; D gene: TRBD1; J gene: TRBJ1-1
CDR3 protein: CASSLPGLYYNEQFF; CDR3 DNA: TGCGCCAGCAGCTTACCGGGACTCTACTACAATGAGCAGTTCTTC; V gene: TRBV5-1; clone size: NA; D gene: NA; J gene: TRBJ2-1
CDR3 protein: CASSPAWGQTEAFF; CDR3 DNA: TGTGCCAGCAGCCCCGCGTGGGGGCAGACTGAAGCTTTCTTT; V gene: TRBV27; clone size: NA; D gene: NA; J gene: TRBJ1-1
CDR3 protein: CASSPQRGQPQHF; CDR3 DNA: TGTGCCAGCAGCCCTCAGCGGGGTCAGCCCCAGCATTTT; V gene: TRBV3-1/TRBV3-2; clone size: NA; D gene: NA; J gene: TRBJ1-5
CDR3 protein: CASSAGGLDTQYF; CDR3 DNA: TGTGCCAGTAGCGCGGGAGGGCTAGATACGCAGTATTTT; V gene: TRBV19; clone size: NA; D gene: TRBD2; J gene: TRBJ2-3
CDR3 protein: CASSLSANYGYTF; CDR3 DNA: TGTGCCAGTAGTTTATCCGCTAACTATGGCTACACCTTC; V gene: TRBV19; clone size: NA; D gene: NA; J gene: TRBJ1-2
CDR3 protein: CASSQDRGTEAFF; CDR3 DNA: TGCGCCAGCAGCCAAGATAGGGGCACTGAAGCTTTCTTT; V gene: TRBV4-3; clone size: NA; D gene: NA; J gene: TRBJ1-1
CDR3 protein: CATSWIGGGTEAFF; CDR3 DNA: TGTGCCACCAGCTGGATCGGGGGAGGAACTGAAGCTTTCTTT; V gene: TRBV15; clone size: NA; D gene: NA; J gene: TRBJ1-1
CDR3 protein: CATSREIDRVQPQHF; CDR3 DNA: TGTGCCACCAGCAGAGAGATTGACAGGGTTCAGCCCCAGCATTTT; V gene: TRBV15; clone size: NA; D gene: TRBD1; J gene: TRBJ1-5
CDR3 protein: CASTPGRGYRAKPSNYGYTF; CDR3 DNA: TGTGCCAGTACCCCCGGGAGGGGCTACAGGGCCAAGCCTTCTAACTATGGCTACACCTTC; V gene: TRBV19; clone size: NA; D gene: NA; J gene: TRBJ1-2
CDR3 protein: CAWSLRGEQYF; CDR3 DNA: TGTGCCTGGAGTCTTAGGGGCGAGCAGTACTTC; V gene: TRBV30; clone size: few; D gene: NA; J gene: TRBJ2-7
CDR3 protein: CAISGGGPNEKLFF; CDR3 DNA: TGTGCCATCAGCGGCGGGGGACCTAATGAAAAACTGTTTTTT; V gene: TRBV10-3; clone size: NA; D gene: NA; J gene: TRBJ1-4
CDR3 protein: CASSPTGTGFDEQYF; CDR3 DNA: TGTGCCAGCTCACCGACCGGGACAGGGTTCGACGAGCAGTACTTC; V gene: TRBV18; clone size: NA; D gene: TRBD1; J gene: TRBJ2-7
CDR3 protein: CASSPRQGQYF; CDR3 DNA: TGTGCCAGCAGCCCTAGACAGGGGCAGTACTTC; V gene: TRBV27; clone size: NA; D gene: TRBD1; J gene: TRBJ2-7